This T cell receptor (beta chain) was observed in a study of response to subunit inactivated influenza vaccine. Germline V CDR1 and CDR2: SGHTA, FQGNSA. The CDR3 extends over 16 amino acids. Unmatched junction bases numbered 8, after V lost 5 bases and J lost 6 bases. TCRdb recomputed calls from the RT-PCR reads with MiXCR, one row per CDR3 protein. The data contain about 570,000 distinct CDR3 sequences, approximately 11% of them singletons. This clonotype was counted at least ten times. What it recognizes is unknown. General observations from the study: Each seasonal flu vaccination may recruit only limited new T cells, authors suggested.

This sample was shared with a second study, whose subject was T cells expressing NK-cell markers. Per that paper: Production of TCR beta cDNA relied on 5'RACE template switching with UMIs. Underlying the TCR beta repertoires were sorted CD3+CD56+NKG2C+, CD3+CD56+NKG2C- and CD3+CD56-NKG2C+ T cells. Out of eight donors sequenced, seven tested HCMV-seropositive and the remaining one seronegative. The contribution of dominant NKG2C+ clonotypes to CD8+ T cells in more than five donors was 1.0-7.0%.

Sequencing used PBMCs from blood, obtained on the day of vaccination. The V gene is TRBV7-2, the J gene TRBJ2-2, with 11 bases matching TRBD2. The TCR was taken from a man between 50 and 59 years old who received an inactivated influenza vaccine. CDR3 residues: CASSPRTSGYAGELFF. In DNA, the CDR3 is TGTGCCAGCAGCCCGAGGACTAGCGGGTATGCCGGGGAGCTGTTTTTT. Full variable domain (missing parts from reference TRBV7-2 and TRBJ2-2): GAGVSQSPSNKVTEKGKDVELRCDPISGHTALYWYRQSLGQGLEFLIYFQGNSAPDKSGLPSDRFSAERTGGSVSTLTIQRTQQEDSAVYLCASSPRTSGYAGELFFGEGSRLTVL.